Below, 5 T cell receptor beta chains from the same sample are listed, as sequenced in a study of T cell repertoires in cytomegalovirus infection. No antigens are known for them. TCRdb itself ran the reads through MiXCR, one entry per CDR3 protein. The data hold roughly 920,000 distinct CDR3 sequences, with around 31% observed a single time. This specimen was cultured CD8+ T cells from PBMCs, taken from culture after CMV antigen stimulation. The source is a human donor in good health (CMV status not recorded). Some clones in this sample may be carry-over from other donors' samples.

This clonotype was detected many times. The gene calls are TRBV7-2 and TRBJ2-1, with a tentative D call TRBD2 (6 bases). V dropped 3 bases and J dropped 4 bases, with 10 bases sitting between them. This CDR3 contains 14 residues. Germline CDR1 is SGHTA and CDR2 is FQGNSA. This CDR3 reads CASSLAGPYNEQFF. CDR3 in DNA: TGTGCCAGCAGCTTGGCGGGACCTTACAATGAGCAGTTCTTC. The entire variable domain, with the rest obtained from reference TRBV7-2 and TRBJ2-1, is as follows: GAGVSQSPSNKVTEKGKDVELRCDPISGHTALYWYRQSLGQGLEFLIYFQGNSAPDKSGLPSDRFSAERTGGSVSTLTIQRTQQEDSAVYLCASSLAGPYNEQFFGPGTRLTVL.

This clonotype was observed at least ten times. J is TRBJ1-1 and V is TRBV7-2; D is unclear. The V end was cut by 3 bases, the J end by 6 bases, with 17 bases between. Per germline, CDR1 SGHTA and CDR2 FQGNSA. This CDR3 has 15 amino acids. The CDR3 region has the DNA TGTGCCAGCAGCTTTAGCAGGAGCCGAACCGCTGAAGCTTTCTTT. Amino acid sequence: CASSFSRSRTAEAFF.

This clonotype was counted a few times. V usage is TRBV7-2 and J usage is TRBJ2-5; 11 bases agree with TRBD2. The V segment lost 4 bases and the J segment 5 bases; nucleotides outside the gene matches: 6. Per the germline V gene, CDR1 is SGHTA and CDR2 is FQGNSA. The CDR3 extends over 15 amino acids. CDR3 coding DNA: TGTGCCAGCAGCTCCTTGACTAGCGGGGCGGAGACCCAGTACTTC. It is translated as CASSSLTSGAETQYF.

V and J are TRBV4-1 and TRBJ1-1; D not resolved. The CDR3 length is 15 residues. Germline loops: CDR1 MGHRA, CDR2 YSYEKL. Trimming removed 4 bases from V and 1 base from J, with 13 bases in between. CDR3 sequence: CASSPDGGPNTEAFF. CDR3 sequence (DNA): TGCGCCAGCAGCCCGGACGGTGGCCCGAACACTGAAGCTTTCTTT.

This clonotype was detected ten times or more. The chain joins TRBV7-9 to TRBJ1-1, with D possibly matching TRBD1 (6 bases). Germline CDR1 SEHNR, CDR2 FQNEAQ (reference sequence). CDR3 length equals 12 residues. V was trimmed by 2 bases and J by 11 bases, leaving 12 bases between them. CDR3 DNA: TGTGCCAGCAGCTTATATTCAGGGGCCGCTTTCTTT. Protein: CASSLYSGAAFF.